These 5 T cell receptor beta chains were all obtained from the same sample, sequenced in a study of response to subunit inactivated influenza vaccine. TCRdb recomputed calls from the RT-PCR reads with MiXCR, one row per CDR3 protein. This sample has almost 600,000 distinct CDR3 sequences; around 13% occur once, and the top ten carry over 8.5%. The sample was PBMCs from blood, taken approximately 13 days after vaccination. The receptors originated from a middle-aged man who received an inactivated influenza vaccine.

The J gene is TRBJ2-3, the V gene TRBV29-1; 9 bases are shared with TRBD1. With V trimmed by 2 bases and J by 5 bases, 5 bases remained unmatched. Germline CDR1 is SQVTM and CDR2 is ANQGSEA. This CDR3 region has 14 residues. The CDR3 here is CSVERTGVGDTQYF. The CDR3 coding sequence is TGCAGCGTTGAAAGGACAGGGGTAGGAGATACGCAGTATTTT.

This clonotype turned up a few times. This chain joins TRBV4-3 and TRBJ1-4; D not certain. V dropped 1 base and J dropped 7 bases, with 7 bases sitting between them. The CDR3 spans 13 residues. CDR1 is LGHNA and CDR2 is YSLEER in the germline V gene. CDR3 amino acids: CASSQAWGEKLFF. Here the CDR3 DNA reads TGCGCCAGCAGCCAAGCATGGGGTGAAAAACTGTTTTTT.

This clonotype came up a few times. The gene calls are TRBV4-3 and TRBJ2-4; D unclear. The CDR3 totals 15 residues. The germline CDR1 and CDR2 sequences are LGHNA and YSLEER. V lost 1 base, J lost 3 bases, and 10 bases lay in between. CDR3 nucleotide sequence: TGCGCCAGCAGCCAAGGCGCTTTGGTCAAAAACATTCAGTACTTC. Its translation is CASSQGALVKNIQYF.

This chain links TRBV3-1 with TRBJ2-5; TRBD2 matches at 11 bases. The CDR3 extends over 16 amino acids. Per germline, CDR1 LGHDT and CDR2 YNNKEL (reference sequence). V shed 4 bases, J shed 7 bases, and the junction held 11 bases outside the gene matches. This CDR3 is CASSLGASGGRGTQYF. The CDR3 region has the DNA TGTGCCAGCAGCCTTGGGGCTAGCGGGGGGCGGGGGACCCAGTACTTC.

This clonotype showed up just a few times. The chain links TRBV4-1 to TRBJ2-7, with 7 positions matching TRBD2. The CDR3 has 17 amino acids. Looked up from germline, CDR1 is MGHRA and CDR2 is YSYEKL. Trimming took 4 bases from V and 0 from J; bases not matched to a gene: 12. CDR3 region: CASSPRGLPLSSYEQYF. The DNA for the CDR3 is TGCGCCAGCAGCCCCCGGGGACTACCCCTGAGCTCCTACGAGCAGTACTTC.